The subject of this entry is one T cell receptor beta chain. The antigen remains undetermined. The data derive from a study of a mutant IDH1 vaccine in newly diagnosed glioma. The time point: week 5, during vaccination. Alongside topical imiquimod, each dose of vaccine comprised 300 ug of mutant IDH1 20-mer peptide. The method was immunoSEQ multiplex PCR; TCRdb's version includes in-frame clones alone and lacks a portion of them. The sample includes 35,000 to 45,000 clones, roughly 81% of them seen just once. The CDR3 is 14 amino acids. Germline lookup yields CDR1 LGHNA and CDR2 YSLEER. Trimming pared 4 bases from V and 2 bases from J, leaving 11 bases between.

The chain combines TRBV4-3 with TRBJ2-5; TRBD2 is a possible D gene (6 bases). The TCR sequence derives from a man in his fifties with glioma. Sequences were derived from PBMCs, sampled from a glioma patient whose treatment included an IDH1 peptide vaccine. The CDR3 DNA reads TGCGCCAGCAGCCCAGGGACTGAGCAAGAGACCCAGTACTTC. It is translated as CASSPGTEQETQYF.